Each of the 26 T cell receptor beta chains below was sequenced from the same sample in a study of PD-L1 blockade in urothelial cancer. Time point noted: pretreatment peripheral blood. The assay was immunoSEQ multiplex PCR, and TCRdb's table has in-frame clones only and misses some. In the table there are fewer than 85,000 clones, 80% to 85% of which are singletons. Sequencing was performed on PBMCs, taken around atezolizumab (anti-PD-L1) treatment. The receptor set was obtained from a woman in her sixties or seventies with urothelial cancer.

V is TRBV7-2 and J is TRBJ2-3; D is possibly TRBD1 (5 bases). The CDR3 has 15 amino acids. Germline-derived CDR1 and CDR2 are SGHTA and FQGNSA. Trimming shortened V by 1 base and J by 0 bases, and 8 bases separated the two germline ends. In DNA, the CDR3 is TGTGCCAGCAGCTTAGACAGGATTAGCACAGATACGCAGTATTTT. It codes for CASSLDRISTDTQYF.

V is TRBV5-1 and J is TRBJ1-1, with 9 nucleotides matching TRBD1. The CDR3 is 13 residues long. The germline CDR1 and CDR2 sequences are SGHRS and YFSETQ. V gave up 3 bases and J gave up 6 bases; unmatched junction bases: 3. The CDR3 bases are TGCGCCAGCAGCTGGGGACAGGGTTCTGAAGCTTTCTTT. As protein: CASSWGQGSEAFF.

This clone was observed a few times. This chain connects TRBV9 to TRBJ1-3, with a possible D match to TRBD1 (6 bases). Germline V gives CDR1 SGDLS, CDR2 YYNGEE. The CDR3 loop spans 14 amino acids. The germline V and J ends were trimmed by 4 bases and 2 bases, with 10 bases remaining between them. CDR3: CASSKTGTGNTIYF. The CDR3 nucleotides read TGTGCCAGCAGCAAAACAGGGACTGGAAACACCATATATTTT.

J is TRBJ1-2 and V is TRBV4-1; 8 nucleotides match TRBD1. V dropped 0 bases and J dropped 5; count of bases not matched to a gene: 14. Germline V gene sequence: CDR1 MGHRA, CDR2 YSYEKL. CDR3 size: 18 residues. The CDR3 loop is CASSQDYGSTGARYGYTF. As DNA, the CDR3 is TGCGCCAGCAGCCAAGATTACGGCTCGACAGGGGCGAGGTATGGCTACACCTTC.

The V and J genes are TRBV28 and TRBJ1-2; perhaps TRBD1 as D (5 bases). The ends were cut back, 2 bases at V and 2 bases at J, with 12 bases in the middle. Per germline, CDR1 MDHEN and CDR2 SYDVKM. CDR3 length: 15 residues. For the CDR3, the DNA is TGTGCCAGCAGTTTAGGTTTAGGGGCCAACTATGGCTACACCTTC. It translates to CASSLGLGANYGYTF.

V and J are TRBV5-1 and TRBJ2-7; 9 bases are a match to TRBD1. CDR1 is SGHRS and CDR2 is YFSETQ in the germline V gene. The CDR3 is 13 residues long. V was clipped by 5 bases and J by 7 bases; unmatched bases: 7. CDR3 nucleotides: TGCGCCAGCAGACAGGGGGCCGCTGGTGAGCAGTACTTC. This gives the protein CASRQGAAGEQYF.

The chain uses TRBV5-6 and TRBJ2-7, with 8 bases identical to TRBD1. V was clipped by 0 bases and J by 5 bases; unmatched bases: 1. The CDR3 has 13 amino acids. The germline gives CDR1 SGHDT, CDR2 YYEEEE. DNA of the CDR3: TGTGCCAGCAGCTTGGCAGGGGGCGACGAGCAGTACTTC. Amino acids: CASSLAGGDEQYF.

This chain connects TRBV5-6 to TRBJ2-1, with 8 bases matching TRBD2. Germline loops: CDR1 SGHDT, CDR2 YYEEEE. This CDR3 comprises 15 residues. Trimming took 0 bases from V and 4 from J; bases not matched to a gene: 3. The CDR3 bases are TGTGCCAGCAGCTTGGCGGGGGGGCTTTACAATGAGCAGTTCTTC. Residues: CASSLAGGLYNEQFF.

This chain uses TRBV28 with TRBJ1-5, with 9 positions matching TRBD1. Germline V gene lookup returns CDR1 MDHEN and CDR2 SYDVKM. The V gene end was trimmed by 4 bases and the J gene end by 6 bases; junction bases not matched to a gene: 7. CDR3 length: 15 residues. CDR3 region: CASSSSGTGIQPQHF. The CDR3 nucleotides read TGTGCCAGCAGTTCCTCGGGGACAGGGATTCAGCCCCAGCATTTT. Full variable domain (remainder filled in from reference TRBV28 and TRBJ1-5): DVKVTQSSRYLVKRTGEKVFLECVQDMDHENMFWYRQDPGLGLRLIYFSYDVKMKEKGDIPEGYSVSREKKERFSLILESASTNQTSMYLCASSSSGTGIQPQHFGDGTRLSIL.

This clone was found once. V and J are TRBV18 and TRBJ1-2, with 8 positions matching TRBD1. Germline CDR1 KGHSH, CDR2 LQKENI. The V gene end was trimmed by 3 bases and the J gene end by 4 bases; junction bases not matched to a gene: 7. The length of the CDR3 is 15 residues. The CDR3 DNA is TGTGCCAGCTCACCTTCAGGACAGGGCCTCTATGGCTACACCTTC. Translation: CASSPSGQGLYGYTF.

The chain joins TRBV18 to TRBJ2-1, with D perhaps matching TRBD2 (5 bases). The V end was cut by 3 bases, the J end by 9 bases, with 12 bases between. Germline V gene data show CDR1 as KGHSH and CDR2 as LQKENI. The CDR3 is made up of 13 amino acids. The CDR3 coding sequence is TGTGCCAGCTCACCGGACTTATCGGGTGAGCAGTTCTTC. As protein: CASSPDLSGEQFF.

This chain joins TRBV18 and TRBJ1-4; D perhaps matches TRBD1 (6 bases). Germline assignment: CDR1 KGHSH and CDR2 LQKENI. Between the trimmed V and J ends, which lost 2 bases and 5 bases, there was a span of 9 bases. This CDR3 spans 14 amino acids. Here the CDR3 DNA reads TGTGCCAGCTCACCATTGGGACAAAATGAAAAACTGTTTTTT. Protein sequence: CASSPLGQNEKLFF.

The CDR3 region is CASSPGVSSYNEQFF. As DNA, the CDR3 is TGTGCCAGTAGTCCGGGGGTCAGCTCCTACAATGAGCAGTTCTTC. The gene calls are TRBV19 and TRBJ2-1; tentatively, D is TRBD2 (6 bases). The V gene lost 5 bases and the J gene lost 0 bases, with 11 bases spanning the gap. CDR3 size: 15 residues. The germline V gene has CDR1 LNHDA and CDR2 SQIVND (reference sequence).

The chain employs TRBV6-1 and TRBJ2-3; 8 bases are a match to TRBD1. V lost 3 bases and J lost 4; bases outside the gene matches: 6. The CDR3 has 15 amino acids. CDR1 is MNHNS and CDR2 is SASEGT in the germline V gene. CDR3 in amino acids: CASSDPGGASDTQYF. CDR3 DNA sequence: TGTGCCAGCAGTGACCCAGGGGGCGCCTCAGATACGCAGTATTTT.

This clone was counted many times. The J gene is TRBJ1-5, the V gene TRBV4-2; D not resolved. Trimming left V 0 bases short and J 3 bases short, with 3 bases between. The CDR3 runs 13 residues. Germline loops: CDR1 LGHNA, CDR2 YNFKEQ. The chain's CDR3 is CASSQDLNQPQHF. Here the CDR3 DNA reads TGTGCCAGCAGCCAAGATCTCAATCAGCCCCAGCATTTT.

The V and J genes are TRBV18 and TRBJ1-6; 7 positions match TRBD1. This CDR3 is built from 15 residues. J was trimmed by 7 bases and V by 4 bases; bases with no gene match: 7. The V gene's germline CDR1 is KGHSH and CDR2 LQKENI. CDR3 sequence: CASSLPEGGNSPLHF. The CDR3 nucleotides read TGTGCCAGCTCACTCCCGGAAGGGGGCAATTCACCCCTCCACTTT.

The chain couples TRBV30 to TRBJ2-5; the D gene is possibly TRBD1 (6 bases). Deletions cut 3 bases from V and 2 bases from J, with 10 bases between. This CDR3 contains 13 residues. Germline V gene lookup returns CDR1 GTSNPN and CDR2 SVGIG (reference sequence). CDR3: CAWRDRGQETQYF. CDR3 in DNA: TGTGCCTGGAGGGACAGAGGACAAGAGACCCAGTACTTC.

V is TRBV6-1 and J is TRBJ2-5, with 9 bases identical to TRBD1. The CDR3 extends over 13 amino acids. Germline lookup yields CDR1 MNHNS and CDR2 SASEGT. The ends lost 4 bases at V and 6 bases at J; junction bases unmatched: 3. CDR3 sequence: CASSVGQGKTQYF. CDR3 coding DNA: TGTGCCAGCAGTGTCGGACAGGGGAAGACCCAGTACTTC.

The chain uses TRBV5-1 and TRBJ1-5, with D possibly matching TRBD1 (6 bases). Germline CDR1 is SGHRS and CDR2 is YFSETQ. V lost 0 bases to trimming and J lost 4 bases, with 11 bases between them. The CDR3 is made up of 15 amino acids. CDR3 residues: CASSLGTALNQPQHF. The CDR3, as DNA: TGCGCCAGCAGCTTGGGGACAGCATTGAATCAGCCCCAGCATTTT. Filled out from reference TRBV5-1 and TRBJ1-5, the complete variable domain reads KAGVTQTPRYLIKTRGQQVTLSCSPISGHRSVSWYQQTPGQGLQFLFEYFSETQRNKGNFPGRFSGRQFSNSRSEMNVSTLELGDSALYLCASSLGTALNQPQHFGDGTRLSIL.

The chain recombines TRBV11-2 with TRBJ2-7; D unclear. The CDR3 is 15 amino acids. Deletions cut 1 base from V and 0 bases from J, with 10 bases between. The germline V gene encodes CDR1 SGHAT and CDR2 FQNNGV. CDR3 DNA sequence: TGTGCCAGCAGCTTAGCTTTGGCCAGCTCCTACGAGCAGTACTTC. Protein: CASSLALASSYEQYF. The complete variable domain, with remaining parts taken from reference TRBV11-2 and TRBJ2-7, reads EAGVAQSPRYKIIEKRQSVAFWCNPISGHATLYWYQQILGQGPKLLIQFQNNGVVDDSQLPKDRFSAERLKGVDSTLKIQPAKLEDSAVYLCASSLALASSYEQYFGPGTRLTVT.

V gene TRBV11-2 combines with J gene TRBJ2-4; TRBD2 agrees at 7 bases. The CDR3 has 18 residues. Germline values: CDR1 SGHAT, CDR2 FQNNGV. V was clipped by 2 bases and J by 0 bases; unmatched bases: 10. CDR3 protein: CASSLHPGLRIAKNIQYF. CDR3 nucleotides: TGTGCCAGCAGCTTACACCCGGGACTACGTATAGCCAAAAACATTCAGTACTTC.

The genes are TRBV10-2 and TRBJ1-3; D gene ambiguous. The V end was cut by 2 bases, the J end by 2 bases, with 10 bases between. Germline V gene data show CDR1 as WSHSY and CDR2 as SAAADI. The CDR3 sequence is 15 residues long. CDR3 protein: CASSEGGWTGNTIYF. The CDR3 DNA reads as TGCGCCAGCAGTGAGGGCGGATGGACTGGAAACACCATATATTTT.

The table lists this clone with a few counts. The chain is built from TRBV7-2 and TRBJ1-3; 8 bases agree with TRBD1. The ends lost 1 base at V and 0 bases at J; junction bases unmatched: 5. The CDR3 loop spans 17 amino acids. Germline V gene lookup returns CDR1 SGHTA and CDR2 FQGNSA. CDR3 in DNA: TGTGCCAGCAGCTTAGAGACAGGGGCCTACTCTGGAAACACCATATATTTT. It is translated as CASSLETGAYSGNTIYF.

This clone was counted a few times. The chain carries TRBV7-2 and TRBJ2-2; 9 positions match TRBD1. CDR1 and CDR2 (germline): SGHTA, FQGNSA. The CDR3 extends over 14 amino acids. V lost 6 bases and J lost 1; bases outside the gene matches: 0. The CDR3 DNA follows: TGTGCCAGCAGGGACAGGGGGAACACCGGGGAGCTGTTTTTT. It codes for CASRDRGNTGELFF. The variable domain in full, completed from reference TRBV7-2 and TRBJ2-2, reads GAGVSQSPSNKVTEKGKDVELRCDPISGHTALYWYRQSLGQGLEFLIYFQGNSAPDKSGLPSDRFSAERTGGSVSTLTIQRTQQEDSAVYLCASRDRGNTGELFFGEGSRLTVL.

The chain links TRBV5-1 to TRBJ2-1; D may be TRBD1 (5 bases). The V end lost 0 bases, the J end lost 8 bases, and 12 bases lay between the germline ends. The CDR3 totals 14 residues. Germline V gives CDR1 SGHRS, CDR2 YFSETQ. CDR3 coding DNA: TGCGCCAGCAGCTTGGGGGCGACAGTAGATGAGCAGTTCTTC. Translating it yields CASSLGATVDEQFF.

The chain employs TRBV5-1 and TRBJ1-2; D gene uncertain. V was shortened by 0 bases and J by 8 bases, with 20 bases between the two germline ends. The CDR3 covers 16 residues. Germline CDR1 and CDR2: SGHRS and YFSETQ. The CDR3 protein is CASSLGRQEVTRGYTF. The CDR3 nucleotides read TGCGCCAGCAGCTTGGGGCGTCAGGAGGTTACTCGGGGCTACACCTTC.